A selection of T cell receptor beta chains follows, all from one sample in a study of beta chain features in type 1 diabetes. TCRdb keeps only in-frame clones here, not all; method: immunoSEQ multiplex PCR. The repertoire holds around 250,000 clones, with around 25% as singletons. Sequencing used naive CD4+ T cells from blood. The receptors derive from a woman younger than 45 with type 1 diabetes. The CDR3 runs from the conserved cysteine through the conserved F or W. Fields, in order: V gene, J gene, clone size, D gene, CDR3 protein, CDR3 DNA. The D gene is left open where the match is weak. Part of the rows lack a size; the others show once, few, many or a class for expanded clones.

TRBV10-3	TRBJ1-1	.	TRBD1	CASGGQGATEAFF	TGTGCCAGTGGCGGACAGGGGGCCACTGAAGCTTTCTTT
TRBV5-1	TRBJ2-2	few	.	CASSLEWAGLNTGELFF	TGCGCCAGCAGCTTGGAGTGGGCAGGATTGAACACCGGGGAGCTGTTTTTT
TRBV5-1	TRBJ2-7	.	TRBD2	CASSARLAGDHEQYF	TGCGCCAGCAGCGCGCGACTAGCGGGAGACCACGAGCAGTACTTC
TRBV4-1	TRBJ2-3	few	TRBD2	CASSQELSSGRGGAQDTQYF	TGCGCCAGCAGCCAAGAGTTGTCTAGCGGGAGAGGTGGAGCACAAGATACGCAGTATTTT
TRBV7-9	TRBJ2-7	.	.	CASTLGSNWEYEQYF	TGTGCCAGCACCCTTGGGAGTAACTGGGAATACGAGCAGTACTTC
TRBV7-2	TRBJ1-1	.	.	CASSADRNTEAFF	TGTGCCAGCAGCGCGGACAGGAACACTGAAGCTTTCTTT
TRBV28	TRBJ2-7	.	.	CASSLMRASLEQYF	TGTGCCAGCAGTTTAATGAGGGCCAGTCTCGAGCAGTACTTC
TRBV7-3	TRBJ2-2	.	TRBD2	CASSLASGNTGELFF	TGTGCCAGCAGCTTAGCTAGCGGGAACACCGGGGAGCTGTTTTTT
TRBV27	TRBJ1-3	.	TRBD1	CASSPYRGSIGNTIYF	TGTGCCAGCAGTCCGTACAGGGGGTCTATTGGAAACACCATATATTTT
TRBV30	TRBJ2-5	.	TRBD2	CAWSAGGETQYF	TGTGCCTGGAGTGCCGGGGGGGAGACCCAGTACTTC
TRBV29-1	TRBJ2-7	few	.	CSGAGSYEQYF	TGCAGCGGGGCGGGATCCTACGAGCAGTACTTC
TRBV4-1	TRBJ1-5	.	.	CASSQGPGQPQHF	TGCGCCAGCAGCCAAGGCCCCGGGCAGCCCCAGCATTTT
TRBV4-2	TRBJ2-1	few	.	CASSQPDRDEQFF	TGTGCCAGCAGCCAACCTGACAGAGACGAGCAGTTCTTC
TRBV5-4	TRBJ2-6	few	.	CASSLEAGAGANVLTF	TGTGCCAGCAGCTTGGAAGCAGGGGCCGGGGCCAACGTCCTGACTTTC
TRBV4-2	TRBJ2-3	few	TRBD2	CASSPGLAEFTDTQYF	TGTGCCAGCAGCCCAGGACTAGCGGAGTTCACAGATACGCAGTATTTT